The 13 T cell receptor beta chains below all came from one sample that was sequenced in a study of blood T cell repertoires in COVID-19 (dated by TCRdb to about 2020). Library generation was performed with the immunoSEQ multiplex PCR assay. The clones in this table, taken by TCRdb from immuneACCESS, are in-frame only. Not every clone is retained; where verified, under half of the shortfall comes from an unresolved V gene, and the cause of the rest is unknown. The sample includes hundreds of thousands of clones, with almost 85% observed a single time. Roughly 5% of the sample comes from the top ten. The sequenced sample was peripheral blood. Receptor source: a man aged 45 to 65 with COVID-19, enrolled during active disease.

The chain links TRBV3-1 (or the pseudogene TRBV3-2) to TRBJ2-7; D remains unclear. Germline assignment: CDR1 LGHDT and CDR2 YNNKEL (reference sequence). This CDR3 region has 12 residues. V gave up 3 bases and J gave up 3 bases, with 6 bases separating them. This CDR3 reads CASSQSDYEQYF. In DNA form, the CDR3 reads TGTGCCAGCAGCCAGAGCGACTACGAGCAGTACTTC.

V gene TRBV5-8 combines with J gene TRBJ1-2; 11 positions match TRBD1. V lost 4 bases, J lost 0 bases, and 5 bases stayed unmatched. The CDR3 has 16 residues. Germline V gene sequence: CDR1 SGHTS, CDR2 YDEGEE. The CDR3 here is CASSRPGQGANYGYTF. The DNA of the CDR3 is TGTGCCAGCAGCCGTCCGGGACAGGGGGCTAACTATGGCTACACCTTC. Full variable domain (rest looked up from reference TRBV5-8 and TRBJ1-2): EAGVTQSPTHLIKTRGQQATLRCSPISGHTSVYWYQQALGLGLQFLLWYDEGEERNRGNFPPRFSGRQFPNYSSELNVNALELEDSALYLCASSRPGQGANYGYTFGSGTRLTVV.

Regarding this clone: Other DNA sequences in the sample encode the same CDR3. The V gene is TRBV11-2, the J gene TRBJ2-5; D call uncertain. CDR3 size: 13 residues. V was shortened by 3 bases and J by 4 bases, with 9 bases between the two germline ends. CDR1 is SGHAT, CDR2 FQNNGV, per germline. In nucleotides, the CDR3 is TGTGCCAGCAGCTTGTCTGTTCGAGAGACCCAGTACTTC. Encoded protein: CASSLSVRETQYF.

The rearrangement links TRBV19 to TRBJ2-7; the match to TRBD1 covers 9 bases. The J segment lost 3 bases and the V segment lost 7 bases, leaving 13 bases of the junction unmatched. CDR1 and CDR2 from the germline V gene are LNHDA and SQIVND (reference sequence). The length of the CDR3 is 16 residues. The CDR3 here is CASTSPGQGTLYEQYF. CDR3 in DNA: TGTGCCAGTACCTCACCGGGACAGGGAACCCTCTACGAGCAGTACTTC.

The chain employs TRBV2 and TRBJ1-4; 9 nucleotides align to TRBD1. CDR3 size: 16 residues. The germline gives CDR1 SNHLY, CDR2 FYNNEI. With 6 bases clipped from V and 7 bases from J, the junction kept 12 bases outside the gene matches. The CDR3 bases are TGTGCCAGCAGGAGGGGACAGGGCCAACGGGGTGAAAAACTGTTTTTT. Protein sequence: CASRRGQGQRGEKLFF.

V is TRBV7-8 and J is TRBJ2-5, with TRBD1 identical over 11 bases. CDR1 and CDR2 from the germline V gene are SGHVS and FQNEAQ. The CDR3 has 15 residues. The V gene end was trimmed by 5 bases and the J gene end by 5 bases; junction bases not matched to a gene: 7. The CDR3 nucleotides read TGTGCCAGCAGCAAGGACAGGGGGCTTGGGGAGACCCAGTACTTC. It specifies CASSKDRGLGETQYF.

This chain links TRBV5-4 with TRBJ2-5; D gene unclear. V was shortened by 0 bases and J by 5 bases, with 11 bases between the two germline ends. CDR3 length equals 14 residues. Germline V CDR1 and CDR2: SGHNT, YYREEE (reference sequence). The CDR3 loop reads CASSLGGTTETQYF. The CDR3 DNA sequence: TGTGCCAGCAGCTTGGGCGGAACAACGGAGACCCAGTACTTC.

The chain employs TRBV18 and TRBJ2-7; 12 nucleotides line up with TRBD2. V trimming: 3 bases; J trimming: 2 bases; junction bases outside the gene matches: 5. The germline CDR1 and CDR2 sequences are KGHSH and LQKENI. The CDR3 covers 16 residues. The CDR3 is CASSPRLAGATYEQYF. CDR3 bases: TGTGCCAGCTCACCTAGACTAGCGGGGGCAACCTACGAGCAGTACTTC.

V gene TRBV7-2 combines with J gene TRBJ2-4, with 8 nucleotides matching TRBD1. CDR1 is SGHTA, CDR2 FQGNSA, per germline. The CDR3 spans 16 residues. V lost 1 base and J lost 8; bases outside the gene matches: 10. The CDR3 sequence: CASSLEPGGYRDIQYF. CDR3 sequence (DNA): TGTGCCAGCAGCTTAGAACCAGGGGGCTATAGGGACATTCAGTACTTC.

The chain employs TRBV19 and TRBJ2-7; the match to TRBD1 covers 9 bases. V was pared by 3 bases and J by 2 bases, with 5 bases of the junction left unmatched. CDR1 is LNHDA, CDR2 SQIVND, per germline (reference sequence). The CDR3 contains 15 residues. DNA for the CDR3: TGTGCCAGTAGTATTGCGGGACAGGGACCCTACGAGCAGTACTTC. It encodes CASSIAGQGPYEQYF.

The CDR3 nucleotides read TGTGCCTGGGCTACTCCGGGTCGGGGGTCCCATAGGGAAAAACTGTTTTTT. Its protein is CAWATPGRGSHREKLFF. The gene calls are TRBV30 and TRBJ1-4; TRBD1 might be the D (5 bases). CDR1 GTSNPN and CDR2 SVGIG come from the germline V gene (reference sequence). The CDR3 runs to 17 residues. The V gene lost 5 bases and the J gene lost 8 bases, with 27 bases spanning the gap. Drawing the rest from reference TRBV30 and TRBJ1-4, the complete variable domain is SQTIHQWPATLVQPVGSPLSLECTVEGTSNPNLYWYRQAAGRGLQLLFYSVGIGQISSEVPQNLSASRPQDRQFILSSKKLLLSDSGFYLCAWATPGRGSHREKLFFGSGTQLSVL.

This chain joins TRBV28 and TRBJ1-1; TRBD1 might be the D (5 bases). The CDR3 runs 13 residues. Germline loops: CDR1 MDHEN, CDR2 SYDVKM. V was shortened by 2 bases and J by 4 bases, with 8 bases between the two germline ends. CDR3 nucleotide sequence: TGTGCCAGCAGTTTAGGGGGGGGCACTGAAGCTTTCTTT. Translating gives CASSLGGGTEAFF.

The chain is built from TRBV28 and TRBJ1-5, with D uncertain. V was pared by 6 bases and J by 0 bases, with 6 bases between. Germline values: CDR1 MDHEN, CDR2 SYDVKM. The CDR3 totals 13 residues. The CDR3: CASSPRSNQPQHF. The CDR3 DNA follows: TGTGCCAGCAGCCCCCGTAGCAATCAGCCCCAGCATTTT.